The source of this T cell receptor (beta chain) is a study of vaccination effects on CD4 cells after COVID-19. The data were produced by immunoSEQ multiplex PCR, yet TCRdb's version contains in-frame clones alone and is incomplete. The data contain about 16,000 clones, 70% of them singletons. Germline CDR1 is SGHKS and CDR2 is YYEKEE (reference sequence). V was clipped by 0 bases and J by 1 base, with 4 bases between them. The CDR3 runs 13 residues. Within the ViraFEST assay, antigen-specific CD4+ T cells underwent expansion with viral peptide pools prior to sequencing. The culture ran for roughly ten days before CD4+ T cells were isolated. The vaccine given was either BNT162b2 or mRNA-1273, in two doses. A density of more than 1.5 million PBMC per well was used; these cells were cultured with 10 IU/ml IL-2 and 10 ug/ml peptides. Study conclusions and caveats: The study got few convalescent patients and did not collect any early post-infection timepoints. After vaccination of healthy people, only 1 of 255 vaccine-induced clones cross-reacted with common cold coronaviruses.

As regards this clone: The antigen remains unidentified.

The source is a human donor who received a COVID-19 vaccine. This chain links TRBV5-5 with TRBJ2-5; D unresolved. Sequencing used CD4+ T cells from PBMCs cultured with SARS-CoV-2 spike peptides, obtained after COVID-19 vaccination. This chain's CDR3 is CASSLGGQETQYF. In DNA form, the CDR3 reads TGTGCCAGCAGCTTGGGGGGCCAAGAGACCCAGTACTTC. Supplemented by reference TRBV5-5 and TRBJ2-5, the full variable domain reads DAGVTQSPTHLIKTRGQQVTLRCSPISGHKSVSWYQQVLGQGPQFIFQYYEKEERGRGNFPDRFSARQFPNYSSELNVNALLLGDSALYLCASSLGGQETQYFGPGTRLLVL.